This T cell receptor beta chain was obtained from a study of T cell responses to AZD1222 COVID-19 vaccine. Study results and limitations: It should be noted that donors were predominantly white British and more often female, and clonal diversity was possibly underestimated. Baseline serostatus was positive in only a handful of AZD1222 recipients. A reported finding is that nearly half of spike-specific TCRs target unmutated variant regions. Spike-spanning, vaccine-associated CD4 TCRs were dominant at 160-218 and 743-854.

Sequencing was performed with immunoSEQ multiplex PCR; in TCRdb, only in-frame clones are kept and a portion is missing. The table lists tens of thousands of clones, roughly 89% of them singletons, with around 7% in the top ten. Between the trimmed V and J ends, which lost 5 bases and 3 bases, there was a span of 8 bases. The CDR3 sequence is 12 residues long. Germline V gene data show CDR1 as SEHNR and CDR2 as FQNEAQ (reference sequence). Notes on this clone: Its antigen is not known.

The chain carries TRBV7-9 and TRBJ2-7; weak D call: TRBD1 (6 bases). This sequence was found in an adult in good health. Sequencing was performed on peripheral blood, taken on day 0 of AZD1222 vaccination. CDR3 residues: CASSQGYYEQYF. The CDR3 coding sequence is TGTGCCAGCAGCCAGGGGTACTACGAGCAGTACTTC.